The clone carrying this T cell receptor beta chain was observed a handful of times. The entry originates in a study of T cells after yellow fever vaccination. 5'RACE template switching added a universal primer site and UMIs to TCR cDNA. A single record per CDR3 protein comes from TCRdb applying MiXCR to the 5' RACE reads. The table lists about 140,000 distinct CDR3 sequences, more than 6.5% of them singletons, with under 0.7% in the top ten. The sample in question was CD4+ T cells sorted from PBMCs, obtained 10 days after the yellow fever booster vaccination. This clonotype was sampled from a man aged 25-45 years who received the YFV17D yellow fever vaccine.

CDR3 residues: CATSGGILNTEAFF. The CDR3 nucleotides are TGTGCCACCAGCGGGGGGATATTGAACACTGAAGCTTTCTTT. The V gene is TRBV15, the J gene TRBJ1-1; a possible D gene is TRBD1 (5 bases). With 5 bases removed from V and 0 bases from J, the gap between germline ends came to 10 bases. Germline loops: CDR1 LNHNV, CDR2 YYDKDF (reference sequence). This CDR3 contains 14 residues.